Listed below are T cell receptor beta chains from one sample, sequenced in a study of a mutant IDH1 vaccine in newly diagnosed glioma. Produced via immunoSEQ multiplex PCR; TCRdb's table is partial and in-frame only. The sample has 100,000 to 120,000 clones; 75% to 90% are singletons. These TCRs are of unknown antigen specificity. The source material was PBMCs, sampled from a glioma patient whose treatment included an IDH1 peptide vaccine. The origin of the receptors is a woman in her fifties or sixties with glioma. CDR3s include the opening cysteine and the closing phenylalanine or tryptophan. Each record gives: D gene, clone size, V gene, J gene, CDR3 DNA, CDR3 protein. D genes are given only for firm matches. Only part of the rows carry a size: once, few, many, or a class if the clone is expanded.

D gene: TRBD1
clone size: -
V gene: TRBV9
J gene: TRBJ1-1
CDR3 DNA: TGTGCCAGCAGCGTAGATGCAAGGGGGCGGGGAACTGAAGCTTTCTTT
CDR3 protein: CASSVDARGRGTEAFF

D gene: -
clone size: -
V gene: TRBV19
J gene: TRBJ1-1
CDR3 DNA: TGTGCCTGCTCCCTCGGGGGGACCCGGGGCACTGAAGCTTTCTTT
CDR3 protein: CACSLGGTRGTEAFF

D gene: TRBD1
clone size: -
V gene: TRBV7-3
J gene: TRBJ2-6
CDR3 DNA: TGTGCCAGCAGCTTCTATAGGACAGGGGGGACCAACGTCCTGACTTTC
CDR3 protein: CASSFYRTGGTNVLTF

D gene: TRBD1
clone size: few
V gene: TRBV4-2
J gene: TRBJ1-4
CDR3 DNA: TGTGCCAGCAGCCAAGATAAGACAGGGGGCCGTATTGAAAAACTGTTTTTT
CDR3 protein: CASSQDKTGGRIEKLFF

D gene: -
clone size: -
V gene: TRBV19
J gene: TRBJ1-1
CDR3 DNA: TGTGCCAGTAGTATGAAAGGTGACACTGAAGCTTTCTTT
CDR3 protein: CASSMKGDTEAFF

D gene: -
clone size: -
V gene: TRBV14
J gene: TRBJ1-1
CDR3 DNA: TGTGCCAGCAGCCAATCATTGGCCGGGGGTTCCGAAGCTTTCTTT
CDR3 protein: CASSQSLAGGSEAFF

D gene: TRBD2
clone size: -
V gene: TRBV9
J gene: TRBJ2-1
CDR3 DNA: TGTGCCAGCAGCGTAGGGGCTAGCGGGGCTTCCTCCTACAATGAGCAGTTCTTC
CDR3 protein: CASSVGASGASSYNEQFF

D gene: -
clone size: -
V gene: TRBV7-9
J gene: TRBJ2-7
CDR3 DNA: TGTGCCAGCAGCTCCTCCCGGGGAAGAGAGCAGTACTTC
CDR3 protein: CASSSSRGREQYF

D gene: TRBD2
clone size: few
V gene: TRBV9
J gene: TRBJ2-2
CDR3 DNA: TGTGCCAGCAGCGTGGGGACTAGCGGGAGGCGGAGAAACACCGGGGAGCTGTTTTTT
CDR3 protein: CASSVGTSGRRRNTGELFF

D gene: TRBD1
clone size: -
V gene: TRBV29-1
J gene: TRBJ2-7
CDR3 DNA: TGCAGCGTTGTGAGGGACAGAAACGAGCAGTACTTC
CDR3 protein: CSVVRDRNEQYF

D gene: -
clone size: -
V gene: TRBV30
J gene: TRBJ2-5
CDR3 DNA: TGTGCCTGGAGTGAACAGGGCTTCCGGGAGACCCAGTACTTC
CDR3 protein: CAWSEQGFRETQYF

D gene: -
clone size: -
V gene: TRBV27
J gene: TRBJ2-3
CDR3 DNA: TGTGCCAGCAGTTTATTCTGGACTCCTAGCACAGATACGCAGTATTTT
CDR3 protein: CASSLFWTPSTDTQYF

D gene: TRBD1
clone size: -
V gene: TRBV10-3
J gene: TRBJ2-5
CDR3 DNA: TGTGCCATCATGAGCGGGACAGGGTTTAATGAGCAGTACTTC
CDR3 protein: CAIMSGTGFNEQYF

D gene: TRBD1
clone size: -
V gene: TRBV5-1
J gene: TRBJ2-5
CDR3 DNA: TGCGCCAGCAGCCCCGGCAGGGGGCGCAATGGAGAGACCCAGTACTTC
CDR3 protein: CASSPGRGRNGETQYF

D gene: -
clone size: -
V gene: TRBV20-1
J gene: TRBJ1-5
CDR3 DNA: TGCAGTGCTAGGGGGAATCAGCCCCAGCATTTT
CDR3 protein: CSARGNQPQHF

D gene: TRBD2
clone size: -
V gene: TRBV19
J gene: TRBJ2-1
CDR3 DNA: TGTGCCAGTAGTATCTGGCTAGCGGGGTACAATGAGCAGTTCTTC
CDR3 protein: CASSIWLAGYNEQFF

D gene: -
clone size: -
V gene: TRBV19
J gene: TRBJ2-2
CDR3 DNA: TGTGCCAGTAGTATCTGGGGGAACACCGGGGAGCTGTTTTTT
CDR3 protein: CASSIWGNTGELFF

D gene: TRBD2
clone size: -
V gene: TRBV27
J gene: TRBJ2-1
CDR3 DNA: TGTGCCAGCGGATATAGCGGGAGTCGGTACAATGAGCAGTTCTTC
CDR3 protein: CASGYSGSRYNEQFF

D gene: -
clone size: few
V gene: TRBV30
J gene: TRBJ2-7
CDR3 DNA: TGTGCCTGGAAACCAGGGTCTCTCCGAGGCGAGCAGTACTTC
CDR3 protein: CAWKPGSLRGEQYF

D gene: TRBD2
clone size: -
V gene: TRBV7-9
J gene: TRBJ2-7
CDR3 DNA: TGTGCCAGCAGCTTAGACGGGACTAGCGGGAGTCGCGACGAGCAGTACTTC
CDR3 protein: CASSLDGTSGSRDEQYF

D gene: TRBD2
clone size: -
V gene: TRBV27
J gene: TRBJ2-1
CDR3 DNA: TGTGCCAGCAGTTGGGCTCGGGGGGTCGATGAGCAGTTCTTC
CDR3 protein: CASSWARGVDEQFF

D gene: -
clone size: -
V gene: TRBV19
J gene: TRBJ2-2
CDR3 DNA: TGTGCCAGTAGTATGGGAGTCACCGGCACCGGGGAGCTGTTTTTT
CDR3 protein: CASSMGVTGTGELFF

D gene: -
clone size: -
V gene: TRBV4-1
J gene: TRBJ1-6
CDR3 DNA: TGCGCCAGCAGCCAAGATCGCGGCAACCGGGGCTCACCCCTCCACTTT
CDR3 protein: CASSQDRGNRGSPLHF

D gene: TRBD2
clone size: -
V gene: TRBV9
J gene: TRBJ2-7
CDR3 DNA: TGTGCCAGCAGCGGTGAGGGACTAGCGGGGGTCATGTACTTC
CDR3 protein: CASSGEGLAGVMYF

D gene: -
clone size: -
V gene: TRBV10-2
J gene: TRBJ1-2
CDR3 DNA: TGCGCCACCGAAGGGGGGGGCTATGGCTACACCTTC
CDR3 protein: CATEGGGYGYTF

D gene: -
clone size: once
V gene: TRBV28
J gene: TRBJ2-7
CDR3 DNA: TGTGCCAGCAGTGCTACACGGGTGGCCTGGGGCAGGTCCAGCTCCTACGAGCAGTACTTC
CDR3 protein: CASSATRVAWGRSSSYEQYF

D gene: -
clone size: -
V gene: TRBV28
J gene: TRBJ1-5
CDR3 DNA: TGTGCCAGCAGCTGGACTGGGCAGCCCCAGCATTTT
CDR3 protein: CASSWTGQPQHF

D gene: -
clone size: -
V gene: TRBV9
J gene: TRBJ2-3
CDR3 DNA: TGTGCCAGCAGCGCCACGGTTAGCGGAGGTTGGGATACGCAGTATTTT
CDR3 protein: CASSATVSGGWDTQYF

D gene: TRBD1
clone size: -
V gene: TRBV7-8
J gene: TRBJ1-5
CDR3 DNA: TGTGCCAGCAGCTTAGGGGCCGGGACAGGGGTGCAGCCCCAGCATTTT
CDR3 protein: CASSLGAGTGVQPQHF

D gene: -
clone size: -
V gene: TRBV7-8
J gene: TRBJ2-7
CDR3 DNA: TGTGCCAGCACCTTTACTGTTCACGAGCAGTACTTC
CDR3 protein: CASTFTVHEQYF

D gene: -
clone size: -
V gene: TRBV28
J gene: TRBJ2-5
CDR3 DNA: TGTGCCAGCAGTTTTCTCGGACCGCAAGAGACCCAGTACTTC
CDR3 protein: CASSFLGPQETQYF

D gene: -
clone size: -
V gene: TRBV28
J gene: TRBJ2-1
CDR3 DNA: TGTGCCAGCAGTTTTGTCAGGGGCGGCAATGAGCAGTTCTTC
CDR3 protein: CASSFVRGGNEQFF

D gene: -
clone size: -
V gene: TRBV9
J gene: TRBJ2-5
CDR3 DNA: TGTGCCAGCAGCCCCCACAGTGCTCAAGAGACCCAGTACTTC
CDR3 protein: CASSPHSAQETQYF

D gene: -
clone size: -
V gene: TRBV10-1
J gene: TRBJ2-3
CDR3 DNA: TGCGCCAGCGGTCCGGGGAGGGATACGCAGTATTTT
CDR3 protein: CASGPGRDTQYF

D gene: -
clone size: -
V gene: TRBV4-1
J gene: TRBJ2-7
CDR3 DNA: TGCGCCAGCAGCCAATCCCCTACCGAGCAGTACTTC
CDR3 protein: CASSQSPTEQYF

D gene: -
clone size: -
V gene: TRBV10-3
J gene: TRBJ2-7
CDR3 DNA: TGTGCCATCAGTGAGTCAGCAGGTAATTCCTACGAGCAGTACTTC
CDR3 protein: CAISESAGNSYEQYF

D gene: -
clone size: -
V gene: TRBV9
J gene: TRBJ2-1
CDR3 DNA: TGTGCCAGCAGCGTAGGGACTCTCAATGAGCAGTTCTTC
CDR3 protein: CASSVGTLNEQFF

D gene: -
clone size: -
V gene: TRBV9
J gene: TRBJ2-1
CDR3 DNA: TGTGCCAGCAGCGTAGATCTCTGGGAGCGCCCTAGCTACAATGAGCAGTTCTTC
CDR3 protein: CASSVDLWERPSYNEQFF

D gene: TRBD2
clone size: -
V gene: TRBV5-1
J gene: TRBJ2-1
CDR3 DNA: TGCGCCAGCAGCTTGTTGGCGCGGGAGAACTACAATGAGCAGTTCTTC
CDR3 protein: CASSLLARENYNEQFF

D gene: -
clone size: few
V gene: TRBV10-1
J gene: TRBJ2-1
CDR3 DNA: TGCGCCACCAGGGGACACTCCTACAATGAGCAGTTCTTC
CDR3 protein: CATRGHSYNEQFF

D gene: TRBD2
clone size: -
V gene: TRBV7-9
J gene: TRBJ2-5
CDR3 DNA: TGTGCCAGCAGCCCCCCGGGGGGGCAGCGAAACCAAGAGACCCAGTACTTC
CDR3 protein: CASSPPGGQRNQETQYF

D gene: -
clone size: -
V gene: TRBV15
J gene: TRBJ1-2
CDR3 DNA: TGTGCCACCAGCCAGACCCGCTATGGCTACACCTTC
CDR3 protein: CATSQTRYGYTF

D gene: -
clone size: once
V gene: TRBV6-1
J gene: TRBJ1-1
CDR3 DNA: TGTGCCAGCAGGCCGCGACAAGGGATGAACACTGAAGCTTTCTTT
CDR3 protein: CASRPRQGMNTEAFF

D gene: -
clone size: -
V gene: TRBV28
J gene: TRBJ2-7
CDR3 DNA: TGTGCCAGCAGTGAAATACAGTCCGGGCAGTACTTC
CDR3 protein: CASSEIQSGQYF

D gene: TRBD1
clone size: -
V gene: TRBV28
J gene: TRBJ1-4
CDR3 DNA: TGTGCCAGCAATCCGACAGGGGGTACTAATGAAAAACTGTTTTTT
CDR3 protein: CASNPTGGTNEKLFF

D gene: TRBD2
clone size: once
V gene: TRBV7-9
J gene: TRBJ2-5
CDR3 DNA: TGTGCCAGCAGCTTAGCCGGGACTAGCCGAGAGACCCAGTACTTC
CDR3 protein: CASSLAGTSRETQYF

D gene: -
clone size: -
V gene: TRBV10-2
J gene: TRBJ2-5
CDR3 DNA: TGCGCCAGCGGCTCTTTGAGTTACCAAGAGACCCAGTACTTC
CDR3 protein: CASGSLSYQETQYF

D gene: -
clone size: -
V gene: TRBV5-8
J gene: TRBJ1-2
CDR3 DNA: TGTGCCAGCAGCTTTCCCGGGACGGGTTATGGCTACACCTTC
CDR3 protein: CASSFPGTGYGYTF

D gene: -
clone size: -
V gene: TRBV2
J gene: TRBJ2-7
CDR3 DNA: TGTGCCAGCAGTGAAGCCCGGGAACCCTACGAGCAGTACTTC
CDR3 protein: CASSEAREPYEQYF